A selection of T cell receptor beta chains follows, all from one sample in a study of cytomegalovirus exposure and HLA in healthy donors. The table came from immunoSEQ multiplex PCR; TCRdb's copy has only in-frame clones and leaves some out. This table has approximately 70,000 clones, approximately 81% appearing once. The sample was PBMCs. Receptors were obtained from a woman aged 30 to 39 in good health and CMV-seronegative. CDR3s include the opening cysteine and the closing phenylalanine or tryptophan. The order of the fields is V gene, clone size, J gene, D gene, CDR3 protein, CDR3 DNA. A D gene is named only where the DNA matches it firmly. Not all rows give a size; the values are once, few, many and, for expanded clones, a class.

>TRBV5-1|-|TRBJ2-5|TRBD1
CASNPQGAEETQYF
TGCGCCAGCAACCCACAGGGGGCGGAGGAGACCCAGTACTTC
>TRBV5-5|-|TRBJ1-5|TRBD1
CASSWDSDQPQHF
TGTGCCAGCAGCTGGGACAGTGATCAGCCCCAGCATTTT
>TRBV6-5|-|TRBJ2-3|-
CASSLGGGPDTQYF
TGTGCCAGCAGCCTTGGGGGGGGGCCGGATACGCAGTATTTT
>TRBV18|-|TRBJ1-2|-
CASSLQESNYGYTF
TGTGCCAGCTCACTACAGGAGTCTAACTATGGCTACACCTTC
>TRBV5-1|-|TRBJ1-1|TRBD1
CASSLRTGMNTEAFF
TGCGCCAGCAGCTTGAGGACAGGAATGAACACTGAAGCTTTCTTT
>TRBV5-4|once|TRBJ2-2|TRBD2
CASSSPGGASTGELFF
TGTGCCAGCAGCTCCCCCGGGGGGGCAAGTACCGGGGAGCTGTTTTTT
>TRBV2|-|TRBJ1-4|-
CASRGGGTTNEKLFF
TGTGCCAGCCGGGGAGGAGGGACCACTAATGAAAAACTGTTTTTT
>TRBV18|-|TRBJ2-7|-
CASSPGVSYEQYF
TGTGCCAGCTCACCCGGAGTTTCCTACGAGCAGTACTTC
>TRBV7-6|-|TRBJ2-3|TRBD2
CASSRSGGDTDTQYF
TGTGCCAGCAGCCGCTCCGGGGGGGACACAGATACGCAGTATTTT
>TRBV4-1|-|TRBJ1-6|TRBD1
CASSLGQSARDSPLHF
TGCGCCAGCAGCCTGGGACAGTCGGCCCGCGATTCACCCCTCCACTTT
>TRBV6-5|-|TRBJ1-1|-
CASSSGQKRMYTEAFF
TGTGCCAGCAGTTCCGGACAGAAACGGATGTACACTGAAGCTTTCTTT
>TRBV6-4|few|TRBJ2-2|-
CASSDKVGAGELFF
TGTGCCAGCAGTGACAAAGTCGGGGCCGGGGAGCTGTTTTTT
>TRBV28|-|TRBJ1-1|-
CASTSLGQDKKAFF
TGTGCCAGCACCTCTCTTGGACAAGATAAGAAAGCTTTCTTT
>TRBV2|once|TRBJ1-4|TRBD1
CASSRQGPNEKLFF
TGTGCCAGCAGTCGACAGGGCCCCAATGAAAAACTGTTTTTT
>TRBV6-5|-|TRBJ1-2|TRBD1
CASRELGQGHGYTF
TGTGCCAGCAGGGAGCTTGGACAGGGTCATGGCTACACCTTC
>TRBV11-2|-|TRBJ2-3|-
CASSSRAVAKSADTQYF
TGTGCCAGCAGCTCGCGCGCGGTAGCGAAGAGTGCAGATACGCAGTATTTT
>TRBV5-6|-|TRBJ1-5|-
CASSLLGAGSNQPQHF
TGTGCCAGCAGCCTCTTGGGGGCAGGAAGCAATCAGCCCCAGCATTTT
>TRBV6-1|-|TRBJ2-7|TRBD1
CASNPGGSYEQYF
TGTGCCAGCAACCCAGGGGGATCCTACGAGCAGTACTTC
>TRBV7-2|-|TRBJ2-1|TRBD2
CASSLRLAGGFGQFF
TGTGCCAGCAGCCTCAGACTAGCGGGGGGGTTTGGGCAGTTCTTC
>TRBV5-4|-|TRBJ2-1|TRBD1
CASSRSRDRGGNEQFF
TGTGCCAGCAGCCGATCACGGGACAGGGGGGGTAATGAGCAGTTCTTC
>TRBV14|-|TRBJ2-5|-
CASSLRRVDWETQYF
TGTGCCAGCAGCCTTAGGAGGGTGGATTGGGAGACCCAGTACTTC
>TRBV27|-|TRBJ1-2|-
CASSPLQGNNYGYTF
TGTGCCAGCAGCCCCCTCCAGGGGAACAACTATGGCTACACCTTC
>TRBV29-1|once|TRBJ2-7|-
CSVEESRGAFSYEQYF
TGCAGCGTTGAAGAAAGCCGGGGGGCTTTCTCCTACGAGCAGTACTTC
>TRBV5-1|-|TRBJ2-1|TRBD2
CASSLVASGGGNEQFF
TGCGCCAGCAGCTTGGTTGCTAGCGGGGGTGGTAATGAGCAGTTCTTC
>TRBV9|-|TRBJ2-7|TRBD1
CASSVVGTGAYEQYF
TGTGCCAGCAGCGTAGTGGGAACAGGGGCTTACGAGCAGTACTTC
>TRBV19|-|TRBJ2-1|TRBD1
CASRTGAYNEQFF
TGTGCCAGTAGAACAGGGGCCTACAATGAGCAGTTCTTC
>TRBV5-1|-|TRBJ2-4|-
CASRPDRAKNIQYF
TGCGCCAGCAGACCCGACAGAGCCAAAAACATTCAGTACTTC
>TRBV28|-|TRBJ1-2|-
CASSFGTGTINGYTF
TGTGCCAGCAGTTTCGGAACCGGGACAATCAATGGCTACACCTTC
>TRBV5-1|-|TRBJ1-1|-
CASTSLQNTEAFF
TGCGCCAGCACCTCACTCCAGAACACTGAAGCTTTCTTT
>TRBV19|-|TRBJ2-1|TRBD2
CATHWTSGLYNEQFF
TGTGCCACCCATTGGACTAGCGGATTATACAATGAGCAGTTCTTC
>TRBV6-1|-|TRBJ1-6|TRBD1
CASSAQGQGADSPLHF
TGTGCCAGCAGTGCCCAAGGACAGGGGGCGGATTCACCCCTCCACTTT
>TRBV4-2|-|TRBJ2-3|TRBD2
CASSQETSGGAWSDTQYF
TGTGCCAGCAGCCAAGAGACTAGCGGGGGGGCCTGGTCAGATACGCAGTATTTT
>TRBV5-1|-|TRBJ1-3|-
CASSLVYGGSGNTIYF
TGCGCCAGCAGCTTGGTGTACGGGGGCTCTGGAAACACCATATATTTT
>TRBV7-9|-|TRBJ1-1|-
CASSLGGVTEAFF
TGTGCCAGCAGCTTGGGAGGGGTGACTGAAGCTTTCTTT
>TRBV6-1|-|TRBJ1-2|TRBD1
CASSPTGGYGYTF
TGTGCCAGCAGTCCGACAGGGGGCTATGGCTACACCTTC
>TRBV7-9|few|TRBJ2-1|TRBD2
CASSFRGKRGEPLNEQFF
TGTGCCAGCAGCTTCCGGGGAAAGCGGGGGGAGCCTCTCAATGAGCAGTTCTTC
>TRBV5-4|-|TRBJ2-2|TRBD2
CASSFFLRGGVTGELFF
TGTGCCAGCAGCTTCTTCTTGCGGGGGGGGGTCACCGGGGAGCTGTTTTTT
>TRBV27|once|TRBJ2-1|-
CASSLGTPYNEQFF
TGTGCCAGCAGTTTGGGGACACCCTACAATGAGCAGTTCTTC
>TRBV4-3|-|TRBJ1-1|-
CASSQEGGLGTEAFF
TGCGCCAGCAGCCAAGAGGGGGGGCTCGGCACTGAAGCTTTCTTT
>TRBV29-1|-|TRBJ2-5|-
CSIYRNQETQYF
TGCAGCATATACAGGAATCAAGAGACCCAGTACTTC
>TRBV29-1|-|TRBJ2-3|-
CSGDLGQADTQYF
TGCAGCGGCGACTTGGGACAAGCAGATACGCAGTATTTT
>TRBV6-5|-|TRBJ1-1|-
CASSAGVATEAFF
TGTGCCAGCAGTGCGGGGGTGGCCACTGAAGCTTTCTTT
>TRBV11-3|-|TRBJ2-1|-
CASSTGLLTNEQFF
TGTGCCAGCAGCACCGGACTATTAACCAATGAGCAGTTCTTC
>TRBV5-4|-|TRBJ1-2|TRBD1
CASSLTGVGGYTF
TGTGCCAGCAGTCTGACAGGGGTGGGCGGCTACACCTTC
>TRBV7-9|-|TRBJ1-1|-
CSSSFSGKGGRDTEAFF
TGTTCCAGCAGCTTTTCGGGGAAAGGAGGGCGGGACACTGAAGCTTTCTTT
>TRBV9|-|TRBJ1-1|TRBD1
CASSLSGQGKGDDTEAFF
TGTGCCAGCAGCCTTTCGGGACAGGGAAAGGGGGACGACACTGAAGCTTTCTTT
>TRBV29-1|-|TRBJ2-1|TRBD1
CSVEPGQGWHEQFF
TGCAGCGTTGAACCGGGACAGGGGTGGCATGAGCAGTTCTTC
>TRBV4-3|-|TRBJ2-7|TRBD1
CASSQVETGSGEQYF
TGCGCCAGCAGCCAAGTGGAGACAGGGTCAGGAGAGCAGTACTTC
>TRBV10-3|-|TRBJ1-2|-
CAISEKPNYGYTF
TGTGCCATCAGTGAGAAGCCCAACTATGGCTACACCTTC
>TRBV7-9|-|TRBJ1-4|-
CASSLDVRSTNEKLFF
TGTGCCAGCAGCTTAGATGTGAGATCCACTAATGAAAAACTGTTTTTT
>TRBV10-1|-|TRBJ2-2|TRBD1
CASYDREGTGELFF
TGCGCCAGCTATGACAGGGAAGGCACCGGGGAGCTGTTTTTT